Below are 20 T cell receptor beta chains sequenced from a single sample in a study of cytomegalovirus exposure and HLA in healthy donors. Repertoires were generated with immunoSEQ multiplex PCR, while TCRdb's copy carries only in-frame clones and drops some. The table lists roughly 150,000 clones, 86% of them singletons. Sequencing input: PBMCs. These receptors came from a woman aged 18-29 years in good health and CMV-seronegative.

This chain joins TRBV11-2 and TRBJ1-1; D is unresolved. Germline V gene data show CDR1 as SGHAT and CDR2 as FQNNGV. Trimming took 5 bases from V and 5 from J, leaving 18 bases between them. The CDR3 consists of 15 residues. The CDR3 coding sequence is TGTGCCAGCAGCCAATCAAGGGCCGGGAGGACTGAAGCTTTCTTT. Amino acid sequence: CASSQSRAGRTEAFF.

The V gene is TRBV5-4, the J gene TRBJ2-7, with TRBD2 identical over 7 bases. The CDR3 has 15 residues. CDR1 and CDR2 from the germline V gene are SGHNT and YYREEE (reference sequence). The V gene end was trimmed by 4 bases and the J gene end by 2 bases; junction bases not matched to a gene: 9. The CDR3 DNA reads as TGTGCCAGCAGCCCAGGCGCTAGCGGACCCTACGAGCAGTACTTC. Its protein product is CASSPGASGPYEQYF.

In nucleotides, the CDR3 is TGCGCCAGCAGGGGACAGGGGGCGGACGAGCAGTACTTC. Protein product: CASRGQGADEQYF. The V and J genes are TRBV5-1 and TRBJ2-7, with 12 bases matching TRBD1. The germline gives CDR1 SGHRS, CDR2 YFSETQ. CDR3 size: 13 residues. Losses at the gene ends were 5 bases for V and 5 bases for J; bases not matched to a gene: 2. Variable domain in full (rest from reference TRBV5-1 and TRBJ2-7): KAGVTQTPRYLIKTRGQQVTLSCSPISGHRSVSWYQQTPGQGLQFLFEYFSETQRNKGNFPGRFSGRQFSNSRSEMNVSTLELGDSALYLCASRGQGADEQYFGPGTRLTVT.

The CDR3 DNA reads as TGTGCCAGCAGTGAAAGGAGGGGACTAGCGGGGGGTTACGAGCAGTACTTC. This sequence encodes CASSERRGLAGGYEQYF. The chain employs TRBV2 and TRBJ2-7, with 15 bases identical to TRBD2. The J segment lost 4 bases and the V segment lost 2 bases, leaving 6 bases of the junction unmatched. The CDR3 has 17 residues. Looked up from germline, CDR1 is SNHLY and CDR2 is FYNNEI.

V usage is TRBV9 and J usage is TRBJ2-3, with TRBD2 as a possible D gene (5 bases). The CDR3 extends over 14 amino acids. Per germline, CDR1 SGDLS and CDR2 YYNGEE. The V and J ends lost 1 base and 2 bases respectively, with 8 bases between them. CDR3 protein: CASSVSGFTDTQYF. CDR3 bases: TGTGCCAGCAGCGTAAGCGGATTCACAGATACGCAGTATTTT.

This rearrangement joins TRBV30 to TRBJ2-7, with D possibly being TRBD2 (6 bases). Looked up from germline, CDR1 is GTSNPN and CDR2 is SVGIG (reference sequence). Trimming left V 0 bases short and J 6 bases short, with 15 bases between. The CDR3 extends over 14 amino acids. CDR3 nucleotide sequence: TGTGCCTGGAGTGTAGGAGGGTTACTCGCCGAGCAGTACTTC. Translation gives CAWSVGGLLAEQYF.

The chain is built from TRBV11-2 and TRBJ1-4; a weak D match, TRBD1 (6 bases). The CDR3 loop spans 13 amino acids. Germline loops: CDR1 SGHAT, CDR2 FQNNGV. The ends were cut back, 7 bases at V and 8 bases at J, with 14 bases in the middle. The CDR3 bases are TGTGCCAGCACCCTAACAGGGAACGAAAAACTGTTTTTT. Translated, it gives CASTLTGNEKLFF.

This chain links TRBV4-2 with TRBJ1-2; the D is unclear. With 0 bases removed from V and 1 base from J, the gap between germline ends came to 12 bases. CDR3 length: 16 residues. Looked up from germline, CDR1 is LGHNA and CDR2 is YNFKEQ. The CDR3 spells CASSQDRNSLNYGYTF. In nucleotides, the CDR3 is TGTGCCAGCAGCCAAGATAGGAACAGTCTTAACTATGGCTACACCTTC.

The V and J genes are TRBV4-3 and TRBJ1-2; TRBD1 is a possible D gene (6 bases). Per germline, CDR1 LGHNA and CDR2 YSLEER. The CDR3 sequence is 17 residues long. Trimming left V 4 bases short and J 4 bases short, with 22 bases between. Written as DNA, the CDR3 is TGCGCCAGCAGCCGAGCACAGGGAGAGAGTGCTCCCTATGGCTACACCTTC. Its protein product is CASSRAQGESAPYGYTF.

The CDR3 sequence: CASSTPTVPNPNTGELFF. The CDR3 DNA reads TGTGCCAGTAGTACACCGACAGTCCCCAACCCGAACACCGGGGAGCTGTTTTTT. The chain employs TRBV19 and TRBJ2-2; tentative D call: TRBD1 (5 bases). V lost 4 bases and J 0 bases, leaving 18 bases between the germline ends. The CDR3 sequence is 18 residues long. Germline values: CDR1 LNHDA, CDR2 SQIVND (reference sequence).

This clone was seen once. The chain employs TRBV7-2 and TRBJ2-5; either TRBD1 or TRBD2 may supply D (5 bases each). The CDR3 spans 13 residues. Between the trimmed V and J ends, which lost 5 bases and 4 bases, there was a span of 11 bases. The V gene's germline CDR1 is SGHTA and CDR2 FQGNSA. This chain's CDR3 is CASSLGERETQYF. The CDR3 nucleotides are TGTGCCAGCAGCCTAGGGGAGAGAGAGACCCAGTACTTC. Variable domain in full (rest from reference TRBV7-2 and TRBJ2-5): GAGVSQSPSNKVTEKGKDVELRCDPISGHTALYWYRQSLGQGLEFLIYFQGNSAPDKSGLPSDRFSAERTGGSVSTLTIQRTQQEDSAVYLCASSLGERETQYFGPGTRLLVL.

This rearrangement joins TRBV6-1 to TRBJ1-5; 7 nucleotides agree with TRBD1. With 1 base clipped from V and 7 bases from J, the junction kept 10 bases outside the gene matches. Germline V gene data show CDR1 as MNHNS and CDR2 as SASEGT. The CDR3 extends over 16 amino acids. The chain's CDR3 is CASSEEGDSPSQPQHF. The CDR3, as DNA: TGTGCCAGCAGTGAAGAAGGGGACAGTCCGAGCCAGCCCCAGCATTTT.

The chain links TRBV7-6 to TRBJ1-2; 10 nucleotides line up with TRBD1. The germline CDR1 and CDR2 sequences are SGHVS and FNYEAQ. After removal of 5 bases from V and 2 bases from J, the junction contained 5 bases not matched to a gene. This CDR3 is built from 15 residues. Here the CDR3 DNA reads TGTGCCAGCAGCCTAAGGACAGGGGGAAACTATGGCTACACCTTC. Amino acid sequence: CASSLRTGGNYGYTF. Looking up the rest from reference TRBV7-6 and TRBJ1-2 gives the full variable domain: GAGVSQSPRYKVTKRGQDVALRCDPISGHVSLYWYRQALGQGPEFLTYFNYEAQQDKSGLPNDRFSAERPEGSISTLTIQRTEQRDSAMYRCASSLRTGGNYGYTFGSGTRLTVV.

This chain connects TRBV6-5 to TRBJ1-5, with a possible D match to TRBD1 (5 bases). Between the trimmed V and J ends, which lost 2 bases and 2 bases, there was a span of 7 bases. The CDR3 is 14 residues long. Germline-derived CDR1 and CDR2 are MNHEY and SVGAGI. CDR3 region: CASSYGARNQPQHF. In nucleotides, the CDR3 is TGTGCCAGCAGTTACGGGGCCCGCAATCAGCCCCAGCATTTT.

The chain recombines TRBV19 with TRBJ2-7, with D perhaps TRBD2 (7 bases). Between the trimmed V and J ends, which lost 6 bases and 4 bases, there was a span of 19 bases. The CDR3 has 15 residues. Germline CDR1 reads LNHDA; CDR2 reads SQIVND (reference sequence). Here the CDR3 DNA reads TGTGCCAGTAGAATGCGGGGGCGAACGTTTTACGAGCAGTACTTC. Protein product: CASRMRGRTFYEQYF.

The rearrangement uses TRBV4-1 and TRBJ1-4; TRBD1 matches at 8 bases. Trimming cost V 4 bases and J 7 bases; bases outside gene matches: 8. The germline gives CDR1 MGHRA, CDR2 YSYEKL. This CDR3 has 15 amino acids. CDR3 coding DNA: TGCGCCAGCAGCCTTGACAGGGGCAGGGGTGAAAAACTGTTTTTT. Amino acid sequence: CASSLDRGRGEKLFF.

This sequence joins TRBV5-1 and TRBJ1-1; D perhaps matches TRBD1 (5 bases). V was cut by 4 bases and J by 0 bases, with 13 bases left in between. CDR3 length: 15 amino acids. The germline gives CDR1 SGHRS, CDR2 YFSETQ. The CDR3 nucleotides are TGCGCCAGCAGCCCTCAGGGATTCATGAACACTGAAGCTTTCTTT. Amino acids: CASSPQGFMNTEAFF.

J is TRBJ2-5 and V is TRBV7-9; possible D gene TRBD1, 6 bases. Per germline, CDR1 SEHNR and CDR2 FQNEAQ (reference sequence). Trimming left V 6 bases short and J 7 bases short, with 21 bases between. This CDR3 has 15 residues. The CDR3: CASSQRTEGVGTQYF. As DNA, the CDR3 is TGTGCCAGCAGTCAGAGGACCGAGGGGGTCGGGACCCAGTACTTC.

The chain uses TRBV25-1 and TRBJ1-4; weak D call: TRBD1 (6 bases). The germline V and J ends were trimmed by 8 bases and 0 bases, with 13 bases remaining between them. This CDR3 is built from 15 residues. Germline assignment: CDR1 MGHDK and CDR2 SYGVNS. CDR3 in DNA: TGTGCCAGCTCCGCCTCAGGGGCAACTAATGAAAAACTGTTTTTT. It translates to CASSASGATNEKLFF.

This chain links TRBV2 with TRBJ1-6; D gene uncertain. V gave up 4 bases and J gave up 6 bases, with 10 bases separating them. The germline V gene encodes CDR1 SNHLY and CDR2 FYNNEI. The CDR3 totals 14 residues. The CDR3 region has the DNA TGTGCCAGCAGTGCCGAGGCCATTAATTCACCCCTCCACTTT. It encodes CASSAEAINSPLHF. Supplemented by reference TRBV2 and TRBJ1-6, the full variable domain reads EPEVTQTPSHQVTQMGQEVILRCVPISNHLYFYWYRQILGQKVEFLVSFYNNEISEKSEIFDDQFSVERPDGSNFTLKIRSTKLEDSAMYFCASSAEAINSPLHFGNGTRLTVT.